Listed here are 22 T cell receptor beta chains from one sample, sequenced in a study of blood T cell repertoires in COVID-19. Only in-frame clones appear in the TCRdb table, and some are missing; sequencing was by immunoSEQ multiplex PCR. The repertoire holds nearly 400,000 clones, with just under 90% as singletons. The sequenced sample consisted of PBMCs or T cells enriched from blood (not recorded which). The receptors here all came from a woman in her 30s who had recovered from COVID-19.

V and J are TRBV9 and TRBJ1-1; tentative D call: TRBD1 (5 bases). Between the trimmed V and J ends, which lost 0 bases and 5 bases, there was a span of 11 bases. Germline values: CDR1 SGDLS, CDR2 YYNGEE. The CDR3 has 14 amino acids. The CDR3 nucleotides are TGTGCCAGCAGCGTAGTGGGGGGTAGGACTGAAGCTTTCTTT. Translation: CASSVVGGRTEAFF.

This chain joins TRBV7-3 and TRBJ2-2; D is possibly TRBD2 (5 bases). The CDR3 extends over 15 amino acids. Germline V gene data show CDR1 as SGHTA and CDR2 as FQGTGA. Trimming stripped 5 bases from V and 0 bases from J, with 10 bases between. CDR3 residues: CASSPSGPNTGELFF. CDR3 DNA sequence: TGTGCCAGCAGCCCAAGCGGACCGAACACCGGGGAGCTGTTTTTT.

This chain links TRBV2 with TRBJ1-2, with 7 bases that match TRBD1. CDR1 is SNHLY, CDR2 FYNNEI, per germline. The CDR3 totals 13 residues. The ends lost 7 bases at V and 3 bases at J; junction bases unmatched: 5. The chain's CDR3 is CASTEDRHYGYTF. CDR3 in DNA: TGTGCCAGCACCGAGGACAGGCACTATGGCTACACCTTC.

This chain joins TRBV19 and TRBJ1-5; TRBD1 aligns across 8 bases. The CDR3 has 13 residues. Germline V gene lookup returns CDR1 LNHDA and CDR2 SQIVND (reference sequence). The V segment lost 9 bases and the J segment 9 bases; nucleotides outside the gene matches: 10. The CDR3 protein is CASRDRGFAPQHF. The DNA for the CDR3 is TGTGCCAGCCGTGACAGGGGTTTCGCGCCCCAGCATTTT. The full variable domain, its missing parts supplied by reference TRBV19 and TRBJ1-5, is DGGITQSPKYLFRKEGQNVTLSCEQNLNHDAMYWYRQDPGQGLRLIYYSQIVNDFQKGDIAEGYSVSREKKESFPLTVTSAQKNPTAFYLCASRDRGFAPQHFGDGTRLSIL.

V and J are TRBV27 and TRBJ2-6, with D hard to call. CDR1 and CDR2 from the germline V gene are MNHEY and SMNVEV (reference sequence). This CDR3 spans 14 amino acids. V was shortened by 5 bases and J by 5 bases, with 10 bases between the two germline ends. CDR3 amino acids: CASSPLIWANVLTF. Here the CDR3 DNA reads TGTGCCAGCAGTCCTCTAATCTGGGCCAACGTCCTGACTTTC.

The CDR3 here is CASSYGWEGRAGELFF. In DNA form, the CDR3 reads TGTGCCAGCAGCTATGGATGGGAGGGAAGGGCCGGGGAGCTGTTTTTT. The chain is built from TRBV27 and TRBJ2-2; 7 bases map to TRBD2. V trimming: 6 bases; J trimming: 6 bases; junction bases outside the gene matches: 13. CDR1 MNHEY and CDR2 SMNVEV come from the germline V gene (reference sequence). This CDR3 contains 16 residues.

V gene TRBV27 combines with J gene TRBJ2-2; perhaps TRBD2 as D (6 bases). Germline CDR1 is MNHEY and CDR2 is SMNVEV (reference sequence). This CDR3 is built from 16 residues. V was shortened by 3 bases and J by 4 bases, with 15 bases between the two germline ends. CDR3 protein: CASSFVRRSGTGELFF. In DNA, the CDR3 is TGTGCCAGCAGTTTTGTCAGACGTAGCGGCACCGGGGAGCTGTTTTTT.

This sequence joins TRBV28 and TRBJ1-2; TRBD1 aligns across 7 bases. The CDR3 runs to 14 residues. Trimming removed 8 bases from V and 3 bases from J; junction bases left unmatched: 9. Germline V gene lookup returns CDR1 MDHEN and CDR2 SYDVKM. CDR3 sequence: CASPRRQGHYGYTF. For the CDR3, the DNA is TGTGCCAGCCCGCGACGACAGGGCCACTATGGCTACACCTTC.

The DNA of the CDR3 is TGCGCCAGCAGCCCGAGGGGACAGCAGCCCGAAGGTTACAATCAGCCCCAGCATTTT. This gives the protein CASSPRGQQPEGYNQPQHF. The chain combines TRBV23-1 with TRBJ1-5; TRBD1 aligns across 7 bases. TRBV23-1 is annotated as an ORF whose role is uncertain. The CDR3 spans 19 residues. V lost 6 bases and J lost 3; bases outside the gene matches: 20.

Only one count was recorded for this clone. The gene calls are TRBV3-1 (or the pseudogene TRBV3-2) and TRBJ1-1, with a weak D call TRBD1 (6 bases). V lost 0 bases and J lost 5, with 16 bases in between. Germline V gene data show CDR1 as LGHDT and CDR2 as YNNKEL (reference sequence). The CDR3 totals 16 residues. The CDR3 DNA reads as TGTGCCAGCAGCCAAGAAGTAGTGGGGACAATAACTGAAGCTTTCTTT. Translated, it gives CASSQEVVGTITEAFF.

In DNA form, the CDR3 reads TGTGCCAGCAGTTACAACCCTGCGGGAAAAGATACGCAGTATTTT. It is translated as CASSYNPAGKDTQYF. The chain recombines TRBV6-5 with TRBJ2-3; possible D gene TRBD2, 6 bases. This CDR3 spans 15 amino acids. The V gene's germline CDR1 is MNHEY and CDR2 SVGAGI. With 2 bases removed from V and 5 bases from J, the gap between germline ends came to 14 bases.

This clone has only a few counts. V and J are TRBV7-2 and TRBJ2-7; 10 nucleotides align to TRBD2. CDR3 length: 15 residues. J gave up 4 bases and V 8 bases, and 11 bases lay outside the gene matches. The germline V gene encodes CDR1 SGHTA and CDR2 FQGNSA. Here the CDR3 DNA reads TGTGCCAGCTCCCTAGGGGGTAGCGGGGGGTACGAGCAGTACTTC. Translation: CASSLGGSGGYEQYF.

Only one count was recorded for this clone. The V call is TRBV5-1, the J call TRBJ1-1; possible D gene TRBD1, 6 bases. Trimming stripped 4 bases from V and 9 bases from J, with 16 bases between. This CDR3 comprises 13 residues. CDR1 SGHRS and CDR2 YFSETQ come from the germline V gene. CDR3 DNA sequence: TGCGCCAGCAGCCTTAACAGGGAGATAAAAGCTTTCTTT. Its protein product is CASSLNREIKAFF.

J is TRBJ1-4 and V is TRBV11-2; D is perhaps TRBD1 (5 bases). This CDR3 region has 17 residues. The ends were cut back, 5 bases at V and 5 bases at J, with 21 bases in the middle. Germline values: CDR1 SGHAT, CDR2 FQNNGV. CDR3 protein: CASSPRGLGEVNEKLFF. CDR3 sequence (DNA): TGTGCCAGCAGCCCAAGAGGTTTAGGGGAAGTGAATGAAAAACTGTTTTTT.

This clone was detected only once. The rearrangement joins TRBV27 to TRBJ2-1; no definite D call. This CDR3 region has 14 residues. CDR1 is MNHEY and CDR2 is SMNVEV in the germline V gene (reference sequence). V lost 2 bases, J lost 7 bases, and 12 bases lay in between. This CDR3 is CASSLTYTLNEQFF. The CDR3 DNA reads as TGTGCCAGCAGTTTAACATACACGTTGAATGAGCAGTTCTTC.

The chain is built from TRBV7-8 and TRBJ2-2; a weak D match, TRBD2 (6 bases). Germline-derived CDR1 and CDR2 are SGHVS and FQNEAQ. Trimming left V 3 bases short and J 6 bases short, with 14 bases between. The CDR3 contains 15 residues. The CDR3 sequence: CASSLTGVLPGELFF. The CDR3 nucleotides read TGTGCCAGCAGCTTGACGGGAGTTCTTCCCGGGGAGCTGTTTTTT.

A single count supports this clone. This CDR3 is CASSIDHRRGQPQHF. The CDR3 region has the DNA TGTGCCAGTAGTATAGATCATCGCCGCGGGCAGCCCCAGCATTTT. The V and J genes are TRBV19 and TRBJ1-5; D remains ambiguous. This CDR3 contains 15 residues. Germline V gene sequence: CDR1 LNHDA, CDR2 SQIVND (reference sequence). V was clipped by 0 bases and J by 7 bases, with 13 bases between them.

The chain couples TRBV5-1 to TRBJ2-7, with D uncertain. V shed 4 bases and J shed 5 bases, with 7 bases lying between them. Germline CDR1 is SGHRS and CDR2 is YFSETQ. The CDR3 spans 11 residues. The CDR3, as DNA: TGCGCCAGCAGCGACTCAAACGAGCAGTACTTC. Its translation: CASSDSNEQYF.

This clone was observed once. The genes are TRBV2 and TRBJ1-5; D gene unclear. This CDR3 comprises 14 residues. From germline, CDR1 is SNHLY and CDR2 FYNNEI. V was cut by 3 bases and J by 0 bases, with 6 bases left in between. CDR3 nucleotide sequence: TGTGCCAGCAGTGAGTTAGTTAGCAATCAGCCCCAGCATTTT. As protein: CASSELVSNQPQHF.

V and J are TRBV27 and TRBJ1-3; 7 nucleotides align to TRBD1. The CDR3 has 14 residues. V shed 7 bases, J shed 4 bases, and the junction held 7 bases outside the gene matches. Germline lookup yields CDR1 MNHEY and CDR2 SMNVEV (reference sequence). The CDR3 protein is CASKRRGQGNTIYF. The CDR3 nucleotides read TGTGCCAGCAAGAGAAGGGGGCAGGGAAACACCATATATTTT.

The genes are TRBV27 and TRBJ1-2, with unresolved D. Per germline, CDR1 MNHEY and CDR2 SMNVEV (reference sequence). There are 12 residues in the CDR3. Trimming shortened V by 2 bases and J by 8 bases, and 9 bases separated the two germline ends. The chain's CDR3 is CASSLPGGGYTF. The CDR3 coding sequence is TGTGCCAGCAGTTTACCAGGTGGCGGCTACACCTTC.

The chain links TRBV6-2 or TRBV6-3 to TRBJ2-1, with D unresolved. V lost 4 bases, J lost 8 bases, and 15 bases lay in between. CDR1 MNHEY and CDR2 SVGEGT come from the germline V gene. The CDR3 is 14 residues long. The CDR3 nucleotides read TGTGCCAGCAGTTCGTTTGCGAGTAGTGATGAGCAGTTCTTC. Translated, it gives CASSSFASSDEQFF.